These T cell receptor beta chains were read from a single sample in a study of shared clonotypes between healthy human individuals. This table comes from immunoSEQ multiplex PCR, and its TCRdb copy is limited to in-frame clones, with some not included. The sample comprises 490,000 or so clones, less than 80% of which are singletons, and about an eighth rests with the top ten. The sample consisted of PBMCs. All receptors come from a woman aged 40-49 years in good health. Some clones in this sample may be carry-over from other donors' samples. The CDR3 runs from the conserved cysteine through the conserved F or W. Each record gives: clone size, D gene, V gene, CDR3 length, J gene, CDR3 DNA, CDR3 protein. The D gene is left open where the match is weak. Clone size is shown for a subset of rows, as once, few, many or a class of expanded clone.

clone size: -
D gene: -
V gene: TRBV4-1
CDR3 length: 15
J gene: TRBJ2-3
CDR3 DNA: TGCGCCAGCAGCCAATCGGACACACGCACAGATACGCAGTATTTT
CDR3 protein: CASSQSDTRTDTQYF

clone size: -
D gene: TRBD2
V gene: TRBV28
CDR3 length: 14
J gene: TRBJ2-7
CDR3 DNA: TGTGCCAGCAGTTTAGCGGGAGCTTTGTACGAGCAGTACTTC
CDR3 protein: CASSLAGALYEQYF

clone size: -
D gene: -
V gene: TRBV19
CDR3 length: 14
J gene: TRBJ1-1
CDR3 DNA: TGTGCCACCCTTAGAGACGGAACGAACACTGAAGCTTTCTTT
CDR3 protein: CATLRDGTNTEAFF

clone size: -
D gene: -
V gene: TRBV14
CDR3 length: 13
J gene: TRBJ2-1
CDR3 DNA: TGTGCCAGCAGCCGGGGACCAAACAATGAGCAGTTCTTC
CDR3 protein: CASSRGPNNEQFF

clone size: -
D gene: -
V gene: TRBV6-5
CDR3 length: 15
J gene: TRBJ2-3
CDR3 DNA: TGTGCCAGCAGTTACGAGCTAGCAGGCACAGATACGCAGTATTTT
CDR3 protein: CASSYELAGTDTQYF

clone size: -
D gene: TRBD1
V gene: TRBV19
CDR3 length: 12
J gene: TRBJ1-2
CDR3 DNA: TGTGCCAGTACGGACAGGGGGCACGGCTACACCTTC
CDR3 protein: CASTDRGHGYTF

clone size: -
D gene: TRBD1
V gene: TRBV28
CDR3 length: 15
J gene: TRBJ2-1
CDR3 DNA: TGTGCCAGCAGTCTCCGGGACAGGGCTTACAATGAGCAGTTCTTC
CDR3 protein: CASSLRDRAYNEQFF

clone size: few
D gene: -
V gene: TRBV4-3
CDR3 length: 16
J gene: TRBJ2-1
CDR3 DNA: TGCGCCAGCAGCCAACAAACCGGGACTTTCTACAATGAGCAGTTCTTC
CDR3 protein: CASSQQTGTFYNEQFF

clone size: -
D gene: -
V gene: TRBV6-5
CDR3 length: 14
J gene: TRBJ1-1
CDR3 DNA: TGTGCCAGCAGTATTGGTCGGGTGAACACTGAAGCTTTCTTT
CDR3 protein: CASSIGRVNTEAFF

clone size: -
D gene: -
V gene: TRBV6-5
CDR3 length: 14
J gene: TRBJ2-5
CDR3 DNA: TGTGCCAGCAGTTACTCCCGACTAGGGGAGACCCAGTACTTC
CDR3 protein: CASSYSRLGETQYF

clone size: -
D gene: -
V gene: TRBV30
CDR3 length: 14
J gene: TRBJ1-1
CDR3 DNA: TGTGCCTGGAGCCCGAAGGGGGGCCACACTGAAGCTTTCTTT
CDR3 protein: CAWSPKGGHTEAFF

clone size: -
D gene: TRBD2
V gene: TRBV7-2
CDR3 length: 19
J gene: TRBJ2-1
CDR3 DNA: TGTGCCAGCAGCACAGAACCCGGGACTAGCGGGAGCCCTCGTAATGAGCAGTTCTTC
CDR3 protein: CASSTEPGTSGSPRNEQFF

clone size: -
D gene: -
V gene: TRBV7-3
CDR3 length: 14
J gene: TRBJ2-3
CDR3 DNA: TGTGCCAGCAGCAAAGGCGGCACGACAGATACGCAGTATTTT
CDR3 protein: CASSKGGTTDTQYF

clone size: once
D gene: TRBD2
V gene: TRBV30
CDR3 length: 13
J gene: TRBJ2-7
CDR3 DNA: TGTGCCTGGAGTGTGGCTCTAGCGGGACTCCAGTACTTC
CDR3 protein: CAWSVALAGLQYF

clone size: -
D gene: TRBD2
V gene: TRBV11-2
CDR3 length: 17
J gene: TRBJ2-7
CDR3 DNA: TGTGCCAGCAGCTTAGACCGAGGACTAGCGGTGGCCTACGAGCAGTACTTC
CDR3 protein: CASSLDRGLAVAYEQYF

clone size: -
D gene: -
V gene: TRBV7-2
CDR3 length: 16
J gene: TRBJ1-5
CDR3 DNA: TGTGCCAGCAGCGCCCACGGGGCCGGGTCCGATCAGCCCCAGCATTTT
CDR3 protein: CASSAHGAGSDQPQHF

clone size: -
D gene: -
V gene: TRBV5-1
CDR3 length: 16
J gene: TRBJ2-7
CDR3 DNA: TGCGCCAGCAGCTTGGAGGCCCCCGCGGGGCCCTACGAGCAGTACTTC
CDR3 protein: CASSLEAPAGPYEQYF

clone size: -
D gene: -
V gene: TRBV5-1
CDR3 length: 13
J gene: TRBJ1-1
CDR3 DNA: TGCGCCAGCAGCTTGTATCTGGAGGGTGAAGCTTTCTTT
CDR3 protein: CASSLYLEGEAFF

clone size: few
D gene: -
V gene: TRBV27
CDR3 length: 13
J gene: TRBJ1-2
CDR3 DNA: TGTGCCAGCAGGACCCCAGGGAACTATGGCTACACCTTC
CDR3 protein: CASRTPGNYGYTF

clone size: -
D gene: -
V gene: TRBV5-1
CDR3 length: 16
J gene: TRBJ1-3
CDR3 DNA: TGCGCCAGCAGCTTGGTTGGGGGATCGGGAGGAAACACCATATATTTT
CDR3 protein: CASSLVGGSGGNTIYF

clone size: -
D gene: -
V gene: TRBV6-1
CDR3 length: 17
J gene: TRBJ1-5
CDR3 DNA: TGTGCCAGCAGTGAACGACCCACAGGGCTTAGCAATCAGCCCCAGCATTTT
CDR3 protein: CASSERPTGLSNQPQHF

clone size: -
D gene: TRBD1
V gene: TRBV2
CDR3 length: 14
J gene: TRBJ1-1
CDR3 DNA: TGTGCCAGCTCGAAGGACAGGGTCGGCGCTGAAGCTTTCTTT
CDR3 protein: CASSKDRVGAEAFF

clone size: -
D gene: -
V gene: TRBV7-9
CDR3 length: 14
J gene: TRBJ2-5
CDR3 DNA: TGTGCCAGCAGCCTGACTACGGAGTGGCAGACCCAGTACTTC
CDR3 protein: CASSLTTEWQTQYF

clone size: -
D gene: TRBD2
V gene: TRBV5-4
CDR3 length: 16
J gene: TRBJ2-3
CDR3 DNA: TGTGCCAGCAGCTCCACTAGCGGGGGGCTCACAGATACGCAGTATTTT
CDR3 protein: CASSSTSGGLTDTQYF

clone size: -
D gene: -
V gene: TRBV19
CDR3 length: 15
J gene: TRBJ2-1
CDR3 DNA: TGTGCCAGTAGTTTCGCGGGCATTTTGGGGAATGAGCAGTTCTTC
CDR3 protein: CASSFAGILGNEQFF

clone size: -
D gene: -
V gene: TRBV7-2
CDR3 length: 14
J gene: TRBJ2-7
CDR3 DNA: TGTGCCAGCAGCTTCCAACGGGGGCCCTACGAGCAGTACTTC
CDR3 protein: CASSFQRGPYEQYF

clone size: -
D gene: -
V gene: TRBV27
CDR3 length: 13
J gene: TRBJ2-7
CDR3 DNA: TGTGCCAGCAGTTACCGGGGCGCGGCCGAGCAGTACTTC
CDR3 protein: CASSYRGAAEQYF

clone size: -
D gene: TRBD2
V gene: TRBV7-2
CDR3 length: 16
J gene: TRBJ2-3
CDR3 DNA: TGTGCCAGCACCTTAGGACTAGCGACAGGCACAGATACGCAGTATTTT
CDR3 protein: CASTLGLATGTDTQYF

clone size: -
D gene: TRBD1
V gene: TRBV7-9
CDR3 length: 17
J gene: TRBJ2-2
CDR3 DNA: TGTGCCAGCAGCTTAGAGTCCACAGGGGGCGGTACCGGGGAGCTGTTTTTT
CDR3 protein: CASSLESTGGGTGELFF

clone size: -
D gene: -
V gene: TRBV21-1
CDR3 length: 19
J gene: TRBJ1-4
CDR3 DNA: TGTGCCAGCAGCAAAGCAGGCAGGGTCGCAACTGAGGCTAATGAAAAACTGTTTTTT
CDR3 protein: CASSKAGRVATEANEKLFF

clone size: -
D gene: TRBD2
V gene: TRBV5-1
CDR3 length: 14
J gene: TRBJ2-1
CDR3 DNA: TGCGCCAGCAGCGGGGAGGGAATAGGCAATGAGCAGTTCTTC
CDR3 protein: CASSGEGIGNEQFF

clone size: -
D gene: TRBD2
V gene: TRBV5-1
CDR3 length: 13
J gene: TRBJ2-7
CDR3 DNA: TGCGCCAGCAGCTGGGGGACTAGCGGAGAGCAGTACTTC
CDR3 protein: CASSWGTSGEQYF

clone size: -
D gene: -
V gene: TRBV7-2
CDR3 length: 14
J gene: TRBJ1-2
CDR3 DNA: TGTGCCAGCAGCTTAGTAGGCAGATACTATGGCTACACCTTC
CDR3 protein: CASSLVGRYYGYTF

clone size: -
D gene: TRBD2
V gene: TRBV9
CDR3 length: 15
J gene: TRBJ2-2
CDR3 DNA: TGTGCCAGCAGCGTAGGGACTAGCGGAACCGGGGAGCTGTTTTTT
CDR3 protein: CASSVGTSGTGELFF

clone size: -
D gene: TRBD2
V gene: TRBV7-9
CDR3 length: 15
J gene: TRBJ2-2
CDR3 DNA: TGTGCCAGCAGCCCGGTAGCGGGAGGAATCGGGGAGCTGTTTTTT
CDR3 protein: CASSPVAGGIGELFF

clone size: -
D gene: TRBD2
V gene: TRBV6-5
CDR3 length: 11
J gene: TRBJ2-5
CDR3 DNA: TGTGCCAGCAGTTACGCGGGAGATCAGTACTTC
CDR3 protein: CASSYAGDQYF

clone size: -
D gene: -
V gene: TRBV30
CDR3 length: 13
J gene: TRBJ1-4
CDR3 DNA: TGTGCCTGGACGGCCGGTTATAATAAAAAACTGTTTTTT
CDR3 protein: CAWTAGYNKKLFF

clone size: -
D gene: TRBD2
V gene: TRBV5-1
CDR3 length: 14
J gene: TRBJ2-1
CDR3 DNA: TGCGCCAGCAGCTTACCTAGCGGGAGGAATGAGCAGTTCTTC
CDR3 protein: CASSLPSGRNEQFF

clone size: once
D gene: -
V gene: TRBV7-7
CDR3 length: 14
J gene: TRBJ2-1
CDR3 DNA: TGTGCTAGCAGCTTTTGGGGGGGCGACAATGAGCAGTTCTTC
CDR3 protein: CASSFWGGDNEQFF

clone size: -
D gene: TRBD2
V gene: TRBV29-1
CDR3 length: 13
J gene: TRBJ2-7
CDR3 DNA: TGCAGCGCTAGCGGGAGAGGCACCTACGAGCAGTACTTC
CDR3 protein: CSASGRGTYEQYF

clone size: -
D gene: -
V gene: TRBV5-1
CDR3 length: 15
J gene: TRBJ2-5
CDR3 DNA: TGCGCCAGCAGCTCAGAGATGGGGTTTAGGGAGACCCAGTACTTC
CDR3 protein: CASSSEMGFRETQYF

clone size: -
D gene: -
V gene: TRBV18
CDR3 length: 15
J gene: TRBJ2-5
CDR3 DNA: TGTGCCAGCTCACCAGCCGTAGCGATACAAGAGACCCAGTACTTC
CDR3 protein: CASSPAVAIQETQYF

clone size: -
D gene: -
V gene: TRBV4-3
CDR3 length: 15
J gene: TRBJ2-7
CDR3 DNA: TGCGCCAGCAGCCAAGAGATCGGGAGTTCCGGCGAGCAGTACTTC
CDR3 protein: CASSQEIGSSGEQYF